Below are 31 T cell receptor beta chains sequenced from a single sample in a study of T cell responses to AZD1222 COVID-19 vaccine. Some clones are missing from TCRdb's copy, which holds only in-frame ones; the method was immunoSEQ multiplex PCR. The table lists roughly 200,000 clones, more than 85% of them singletons, with approximately 1.7% in the top ten. Sequencing used peripheral blood, obtained 28 days after the second AZD1222 dose. The receptors derive from an adult who received the AZD1222 COVID-19 vaccine.

The chain employs TRBV3-1 (or the pseudogene TRBV3-2) and TRBJ1-1; TRBD1 aligns across 10 bases. Germline CDR1 is LGHDT and CDR2 is YNNKEL (reference sequence). This CDR3 is 14 amino acids long. V lost 6 bases and J lost 4; bases outside the gene matches: 5. The CDR3 DNA reads TGTGCCAGCAGACGACAGGGGGCGGCCACTGAAGCTTTCTTT. Translation gives CASRRQGAATEAFF.

The chain couples TRBV5-6 to TRBJ1-2; D is unresolved. Trimming stripped 6 bases from V and 2 bases from J, with 17 bases between. This CDR3 has 15 residues. CDR1 and CDR2 (germline): SGHDT, YYEEEE. CDR3 protein: CASTLGTQPNYGYTF. In DNA, the CDR3 is TGTGCCAGCACCCTAGGCACACAGCCAAACTATGGCTACACCTTC. The complete variable domain, with remaining parts taken from reference TRBV5-6 and TRBJ1-2, reads DAGVTQSPTHLIKTRGQQVTLRCSPKSGHDTVSWYQQALGQGPQFIFQYYEEEERQRGNFPDRFSGHQFPNYSSELNVNALLLGDSALYLCASTLGTQPNYGYTFGSGTRLTVV.

The chain recombines TRBV5-1 with TRBJ1-4, with 8 positions matching TRBD1. Germline lookup yields CDR1 SGHRS and CDR2 YFSETQ. After removal of 3 bases from V and 8 bases from J, the junction contained 12 bases not matched to a gene. This CDR3 is 16 amino acids long. The CDR3 reads CASSWGQVGLSEKLFF. The CDR3 DNA is TGCGCCAGCAGCTGGGGACAGGTGGGGTTAAGCGAAAAACTGTTTTTT.

The chain employs TRBV30 and TRBJ2-2; 8 bases align to TRBD1. The CDR3 runs to 18 residues. Germline V lookup: CDR1 GTSNPN, CDR2 SVGIG (reference sequence). The V and J ends lost 3 bases and 3 bases, in that order; junction bases with no gene match: 15. The DNA of the CDR3 is TGTGCCTGGAGCCGTTCGGACAGGGCTCGCCGGGACACCGGGGAGCTGTTTTTT. This sequence encodes CAWSRSDRARRDTGELFF.

The chain recombines TRBV6-5 with TRBJ1-4; D is undetermined. Germline lookup yields CDR1 MNHEY and CDR2 SVGAGI. V lost 2 bases, J lost 0 bases, and 7 bases lay in between. This CDR3 comprises 15 residues. Here the CDR3 DNA reads TGTGCCAGCAGTTACAACGCGGCAACTAATGAAAAACTGTTTTTT. It codes for CASSYNAATNEKLFF.

This clone was seen a few times. The genes are TRBV7-9 and TRBJ2-2; a possible D gene is TRBD2 (5 bases). The CDR3 is 14 residues long. V lost 5 bases, J lost 4 bases, and 11 bases lay in between. Germline V gives CDR1 SEHNR, CDR2 FQNEAQ (reference sequence). CDR3 residues: CASSPRASTGELFF. The CDR3, as DNA: TGTGCCAGCAGCCCGAGGGCCAGCACCGGGGAGCTGTTTTTT.

The CDR3 sequence: CASSPGVVSTLNEQFF. The CDR3, as DNA: TGCGCCAGCAGTCCTGGGGTCGTATCAACCCTCAATGAGCAGTTCTTC. The rearrangement links TRBV10-2 to TRBJ2-1; no definite D call. In germline, CDR1 is WSHSY, CDR2 SAAADI. The CDR3 has 16 residues. V gave up 5 bases and J gave up 6 bases, with 20 bases separating them.

The chain employs TRBV2 and TRBJ1-5, with D possibly matching TRBD1 (5 bases). This CDR3 comprises 13 residues. The V end lost 7 bases, the J end lost 1 base, and 8 bases lay between the germline ends. Per germline, CDR1 SNHLY and CDR2 FYNNEI. CDR3 nucleotide sequence: TGTGCCAGCAAAGGGGCCAGCAATCAGCCCCAGCATTTT. Translated, it gives CASKGASNQPQHF.

Only one count was recorded for this clone. The sample holds other DNA sequences that translate to the same CDR3. This chain links TRBV5-4 with TRBJ1-2; D is ambiguous. The CDR3 covers 11 residues. Germline CDR1 and CDR2: SGHNT and YYREEE (reference sequence). Deletions cut 3 bases from V and 5 bases from J, with 5 bases between. DNA for the CDR3: TGTGCCAGCAGCTCCGGGTATGGCTACACCTTC. Translating gives CASSSGYGYTF. Full variable domain (rest looked up from reference TRBV5-4 and TRBJ1-2): ETGVTQSPTHLIKTRGQQVTLRCSSQSGHNTVSWYQQALGQGPQFIFQYYREEENGRGNFPPRFSGLQFPNYSSELNVNALELDDSALYLCASSSGYGYTFGSGTRLTVV.

The chain has TRBV27 and TRBJ1-1; D call uncertain. Germline lookup yields CDR1 MNHEY and CDR2 SMNVEV (reference sequence). V dropped 5 bases and J dropped 1 base, with 14 bases sitting between them. The CDR3 is made up of 15 amino acids. The CDR3 nucleotides are TGTGCCAGCAGTGCAAGCCAAAAGGGGAACACTGAAGCTTTCTTT. As protein: CASSASQKGNTEAFF.

This chain connects TRBV7-2 to TRBJ2-5; tentative D call: TRBD1 (7 bases). With 5 bases removed from V and 5 bases from J, the gap between germline ends came to 21 bases. This CDR3 is 16 amino acids long. Germline V gene lookup returns CDR1 SGHTA and CDR2 FQGNSA. The CDR3 loop is CASSKTGTAGGETQYF. The CDR3 DNA sequence: TGTGCCAGCAGCAAGACCGGGACAGCGGGCGGGGAGACCCAGTACTTC.

The chain recombines TRBV5-1 with TRBJ2-7; possible D gene TRBD1, 5 bases. Germline CDR1 reads SGHRS; CDR2 reads YFSETQ. The CDR3 has 14 amino acids. Trimming took 1 base from V and 6 from J, leaving 14 bases between them. CDR3 residues: CASSLRPPGREQYF. As DNA, the CDR3 is TGCGCCAGCAGCTTGAGACCTCCAGGGCGCGAGCAGTACTTC.

The chain is built from TRBV6-6 and TRBJ1-5; 8 bases are shared with TRBD1. Germline values: CDR1 MNHNY, CDR2 SVGAGI (reference sequence). With 6 bases clipped from V and 2 bases from J, the junction kept 6 bases outside the gene matches. The CDR3 contains 15 residues. In DNA, the CDR3 is TGTGCCAGCAGCGACAGGGGAGGGGGCAATCAGCCCCAGCATTTT. Amino acids: CASSDRGGGNQPQHF.

The CDR3, as DNA: TGCAGCGCCGCCCGGGACAGGTCGAACACTGAAGCTTTCTTT. It yields the protein CSAARDRSNTEAFF. V usage is TRBV29-1 and J usage is TRBJ1-1; 8 bases align to TRBD1. Germline loops: CDR1 SQVTM, CDR2 ANQGSEA. The CDR3 covers 14 residues. V trimming: 7 bases; J trimming: 1 base; junction bases outside the gene matches: 8.

This rearrangement joins TRBV7-3 to TRBJ2-1, with a tentative D call TRBD2 (6 bases). The V end was cut by 0 bases, the J end by 7 bases, with 13 bases between. This CDR3 is built from 15 residues. The V gene's germline CDR1 is SGHTA and CDR2 FQGTGA. As DNA, the CDR3 is TGTGCCAGCAGCTTAACGGGGGGACCCGGAAATGAGCAGTTCTTC. Amino acid sequence: CASSLTGGPGNEQFF. Full variable domain (rest looked up from reference TRBV7-3 and TRBJ2-1): GAGVSQTPSNKVTEKGKYVELRCDPISGHTALYWYRQSLGQGPEFLIYFQGTGAADDSGLPNDRFFAVRPEGSVSTLKIQRTERGDSAVYLCASSLTGGPGNEQFFGPGTRLTVL.

This clone was counted once. One end of the junction varies from germline; a read error may be responsible. The chain has TRBV4-1 and TRBJ2-7, with D hard to call. This CDR3 is 15 amino acids long. CDR1 and CDR2 (germline): MGHRA, YSYEKL. The CDR3 DNA reads as TGCGCCAGCAGCAAAGAATTCATACAATCCTACGAGCAGTACTTC. Translated, it gives CASSKEFIQSYEQYF.

The chain couples TRBV27 to TRBJ1-6; D gene unclear. Germline V gene lookup returns CDR1 MNHEY and CDR2 SMNVEV (reference sequence). Deletions cut 6 bases from V and 6 bases from J, with 12 bases between. The CDR3 runs to 14 residues. The chain's CDR3 is CASRLSPPNSPLHF. In DNA, the CDR3 is TGTGCCAGCAGGCTCAGTCCGCCTAATTCACCCCTCCACTTT.

This chain joins TRBV29-1 and TRBJ2-7; D is uncertain. Germline V gene lookup returns CDR1 SQVTM and CDR2 ANQGSEA. CDR3 length: 13 residues. Trimming stripped 0 bases from V and 3 bases from J, with 9 bases between. For the CDR3, the DNA is TGCAGCGTTGAAGATCGAGTCGGCTACGAGCAGTACTTC. Its translation: CSVEDRVGYEQYF.

The chain couples TRBV7-9 to TRBJ2-5; D unclear. CDR1 and CDR2 from the germline V gene are SEHNR and FQNEAQ (reference sequence). Trimming removed 5 bases at V and 2 bases at J, with 12 bases between. The CDR3 length is 14 residues. The CDR3 coding sequence is TGTGCCAGCAGCCCTAGACGGATGCAAGAGACCCAGTACTTC. Its translation is CASSPRRMQETQYF.

The V and J genes are TRBV27 and TRBJ1-1, with TRBD1 identical over 9 bases. With 4 bases clipped from V and 6 bases from J, the junction kept 3 bases outside the gene matches. Germline lookup yields CDR1 MNHEY and CDR2 SMNVEV (reference sequence). CDR3 length: 13 amino acids. CDR3 coding DNA: TGTGCCAGCAGTTCGGACAGGGGCGCTGAAGCTTTCTTT. It yields the protein CASSSDRGAEAFF.

V gene TRBV19 combines with J gene TRBJ1-1; D not resolved. V dropped 5 bases and J dropped 2 bases, with 3 bases sitting between them. Germline V gene sequence: CDR1 LNHDA, CDR2 SQIVND (reference sequence). The CDR3 spans 11 residues. The CDR3 nucleotides read TGTGCCAGTAGTCCTAACACTGAAGCTTTCTTT. It specifies CASSPNTEAFF. Full variable domain (remainder filled in from reference TRBV19 and TRBJ1-1): DGGITQSPKYLFRKEGQNVTLSCEQNLNHDAMYWYRQDPGQGLRLIYYSQIVNDFQKGDIAEGYSVSREKKESFPLTVTSAQKNPTAFYLCASSPNTEAFFGQGTRLTVV.

V is TRBV6-5 and J is TRBJ1-6; D is perhaps TRBD1 (6 bases). V was clipped by 6 bases and J by 7 bases, with 10 bases between them. Germline loops: CDR1 MNHEY, CDR2 SVGAGI. The CDR3 is 13 residues long. CDR3 DNA sequence: TGTGCCAGCAGAGATACAGGGAATTCACCCCTCCACTTT. Its translation: CASRDTGNSPLHF.

This rearrangement joins TRBV29-1 to TRBJ1-2, with a possible D match to TRBD1 (5 bases). CDR3 size: 12 residues. V lost 7 bases, J lost 6 bases, and 15 bases lay in between. The germline V gene encodes CDR1 SQVTM and CDR2 ANQGSEA. CDR3 amino acids: CSDRDPWDGYTF. The CDR3 nucleotides are TGCAGCGATCGGGACCCTTGGGATGGCTACACCTTC.

The chain carries TRBV25-1 and TRBJ2-7; 7 bases are shared with TRBD1. V gave up 3 bases and J gave up 5 bases; unmatched junction bases: 7. From germline, CDR1 is MGHDK and CDR2 SYGVNS. The CDR3 consists of 14 residues. CDR3 amino acids: CASSDYRGSHEQYF. The CDR3, as DNA: TGTGCCAGCAGTGACTACAGGGGTAGCCACGAGCAGTACTTC.

In its sample, this clone was seen once. The gene calls are TRBV6-7 and TRBJ2-3, with D perhaps matching TRBD1 (7 bases). TRBV6-7 is given ORF status, its function remaining uncertain. V lost 0 bases and J lost 1, with 14 bases in between. The CDR3 sequence is 17 residues long. The CDR3 loop reads CASSYSGRGVGTDTQYF. The CDR3 DNA reads TGTGCCAGCAGTTACTCAGGCAGGGGGGTCGGCACAGATACGCAGTATTTT.

The V and J genes are TRBV7-2 and TRBJ1-2; the match to TRBD1 covers 7 bases. Germline CDR1 SGHTA, CDR2 FQGNSA. The CDR3 is 13 residues long. Losses at the gene ends were 5 bases for V and 7 bases for J; bases not matched to a gene: 7. CDR3 nucleotides: TGTGCCAGCAGCCTACAGGGGACGGGTGGCTACACCTTC. It codes for CASSLQGTGGYTF.

The chain is built from TRBV10-3 and TRBJ2-5; 13 nucleotides line up with TRBD2. The CDR3 runs to 15 residues. Per the germline V gene, CDR1 is ENHRY and CDR2 is SYGVKD. With V trimmed by 6 bases and J by 0 bases, 1 base remained unmatched. Written as DNA, the CDR3 is TGTGCCATCAGACTAGCGGGAGGGAACCAAGAGACCCAGTACTTC. Residues: CAIRLAGGNQETQYF.

This clone was observed a handful of times. The chain links TRBV7-2 to TRBJ2-7; 14 nucleotides match TRBD2. The CDR3 sequence is 15 residues long. The junction had 7 bases not matched to a gene; V was cut back by 2 bases and J by 10 bases. CDR1 is SGHTA, CDR2 FQGNSA, per germline. The CDR3 reads CASSLTGLAGAVQYF. The CDR3 DNA follows: TGTGCCAGCAGCTTAACGGGACTAGCGGGAGCTGTTCAGTACTTC.

The chain links TRBV7-9 to TRBJ2-3; D gene uncertain. The CDR3 has 14 residues. In germline, CDR1 is SEHNR, CDR2 FQNEAQ (reference sequence). V shed 0 bases and J shed 2 bases, with 6 bases lying between them. CDR3 residues: CASSLAGYTDTQYF. The CDR3 bases are TGTGCCAGCAGCTTAGCGGGGTACACAGATACGCAGTATTTT.

J is TRBJ2-7 and V is TRBV9; 7 positions match TRBD2. The CDR3 loop spans 15 amino acids. Germline trimming cut 3 bases from V and 4 bases from J; bases unmatched to any gene: 10. Germline V gene lookup returns CDR1 SGDLS and CDR2 YYNGEE. CDR3 residues: CASSASAASGYEQYF. Written as DNA, the CDR3 is TGTGCCAGCAGCGCCTCCGCCGCTAGCGGTTACGAGCAGTACTTC.

V and J are TRBV4-3 and TRBJ1-1; D is undetermined. The CDR3 sequence is 13 residues long. Trimming removed 4 bases at V and 7 bases at J, with 13 bases between. Germline CDR1 LGHNA, CDR2 YSLEER. The CDR3 here is CASSRQEGSEAFF. The CDR3, as DNA: TGCGCCAGCAGCCGGCAAGAAGGTAGTGAAGCTTTCTTT.